These 23 T cell receptor beta chains originate from one sample sequenced in a study of blood T cell repertoires in COVID-19. Sequencing was performed with immunoSEQ multiplex PCR; in TCRdb, only in-frame clones are kept and a portion is missing. The sample carries roughly 320,000 clones, roughly 86% recorded once. The sample comprised peripheral blood. These receptors were obtained from a man in his 70s with acute or convalescent COVID-19.

The chain recombines TRBV19 with TRBJ2-3; TRBD2 matches at 10 bases. This CDR3 comprises 13 residues. With V trimmed by 9 bases and J by 1 base, 1 base remained unmatched. Germline CDR1 reads LNHDA; CDR2 reads SQIVND (reference sequence). The CDR3 spells CASGTSGTDTQYF. In DNA, the CDR3 is TGTGCCAGCGGGACTAGCGGCACAGATACGCAGTATTTT.

The chain's CDR3 is CASSLDEETQYF. CDR3 in DNA: TGCGCCAGCAGCCTGGACGAGGAGACCCAGTACTTC. The chain couples TRBV5-1 to TRBJ2-5; no reliable D call. Per germline, CDR1 SGHRS and CDR2 YFSETQ. Between the trimmed V and J ends, which lost 4 bases and 5 bases, there was a span of 9 bases. The CDR3 length is 12 residues.

This CDR3 reads CASSLPGREKLFF. Here the CDR3 DNA reads TGTGCCAGCAGTTTACCTGGGAGGGAAAAACTGTTTTTT. This chain joins TRBV27 and TRBJ1-4; no clear D. The length of the CDR3 is 13 residues. CDR1 is MNHEY and CDR2 is SMNVEV in the germline V gene (reference sequence). V shed 2 bases and J shed 8 bases, with 9 bases lying between them.

This chain joins TRBV7-2 and TRBJ2-7; D remains unclear. Trimming stripped 6 bases from V and 2 bases from J, with 11 bases between. CDR1 and CDR2 from the germline V gene are SGHTA and FQGNSA. CDR3 length equals 13 residues. CDR3 protein: CASRYQVTYEQYF. DNA for the CDR3: TGTGCCAGCAGGTACCAGGTGACCTACGAGCAGTACTTC. The whole variable domain, remainder taken from reference TRBV7-2 and TRBJ2-7, is GAGVSQSPSNKVTEKGKDVELRCDPISGHTALYWYRQSLGQGLEFLIYFQGNSAPDKSGLPSDRFSAERTGGSVSTLTIQRTQQEDSAVYLCASRYQVTYEQYFGPGTRLTVT.

The V gene is TRBV19, the J gene TRBJ1-5; D possibly corresponds to TRBD1 (5 bases). From germline, CDR1 is LNHDA and CDR2 SQIVND (reference sequence). This CDR3 is 13 amino acids long. V was cut by 7 bases and J by 7 bases, with 14 bases left in between. The CDR3 DNA follows: TGTGCCAGTAACGCCCAGGGAAGGCAGCCCCAGCATTTT. It is translated as CASNAQGRQPQHF. Combining the CDR3 with reference TRBV19 and TRBJ1-5 gives the whole variable domain DGGITQSPKYLFRKEGQNVTLSCEQNLNHDAMYWYRQDPGQGLRLIYYSQIVNDFQKGDIAEGYSVSREKKESFPLTVTSAQKNPTAFYLCASNAQGRQPQHFGDGTRLSIL.

The V and J genes are TRBV3-1 (or the pseudogene TRBV3-2) and TRBJ1-2; the D gene is possibly TRBD1 (5 bases). Between the trimmed V and J ends, which lost 3 bases and 1 base, there was a span of 6 bases. CDR1 and CDR2 from the germline V gene are LGHDT and YNNKEL (reference sequence). The CDR3 sequence is 13 residues long. This chain's CDR3 is CASSHDSNYGYTF. Here the CDR3 DNA reads TGTGCCAGCAGCCATGACAGTAACTATGGCTACACCTTC.

Only a few counts were recorded for this clone. The chain has TRBV24-1 and TRBJ2-2; no definite D call. Trimming shortened V by 4 bases and J by 9 bases, and 5 bases separated the two germline ends. This CDR3 region has 11 residues. Germline values: CDR1 KGHDR, CDR2 SFDVKD. The CDR3 DNA sequence: TGTGCCACCAGTGAGGCCAGGGAGCTGTTTTTT. Protein: CATSEARELFF.

The chain links TRBV20-1 to TRBJ1-1; 8 nucleotides line up with TRBD1. Germline trimming cut 3 bases from V and 5 bases from J; bases unmatched to any gene: 8. This CDR3 comprises 14 residues. CDR1 DFQATT and CDR2 SNEGSKA come from the germline V gene (reference sequence). CDR3: CSASPRQGRTEAFF. The CDR3, as DNA: TGCAGTGCTAGTCCGAGACAGGGGAGAACTGAAGCTTTCTTT.

This chain uses TRBV6-2 or TRBV6-3 with TRBJ2-4; D uncertain. The CDR3 covers 15 residues. V shed 6 bases and J shed 0 bases, with 12 bases lying between them. In germline, CDR1 is MNHEY, CDR2 SVGEGT. The CDR3 sequence is CASSPPYRAKNIQYF. CDR3 sequence (DNA): TGTGCCAGCAGCCCTCCCTATCGAGCCAAAAACATTCAGTACTTC.

The rearrangement links TRBV11-2 to TRBJ2-3, with 8 bases that match TRBD2. The germline V gene has CDR1 SGHAT and CDR2 FQNNGV. Germline trimming cut 4 bases from V and 0 bases from J; bases unmatched to any gene: 6. The CDR3 covers 16 residues. The CDR3 sequence is CASSSLAGTSTDTQYF. CDR3 nucleotides: TGTGCCAGCAGCTCATTAGCGGGGACCAGCACAGATACGCAGTATTTT.

As to this clone: Other DNA sequences in this sample translate to the same CDR3. This sequence joins TRBV27 and TRBJ2-7; D perhaps matches TRBD2 (5 bases). The ends were cut back, 7 bases at V and 7 bases at J, with 14 bases in the middle. The CDR3 consists of 12 residues. The germline V gene has CDR1 MNHEY and CDR2 SMNVEV (reference sequence). CDR3 nucleotides: TGTGCCAGCAAGTCCCCCGCGGGTGAGCAGTACTTC. This encodes CASKSPAGEQYF.

This chain connects TRBV3-1 (or the pseudogene TRBV3-2) to TRBJ1-3; D gene uncertain. Germline V gene lookup returns CDR1 LGHDT and CDR2 YNNKEL (reference sequence). The CDR3 totals 16 residues. V lost 1 base, J lost 1 base, and 11 bases lay in between. CDR3 amino acids: CASSQAVRLSGNTIYF. The CDR3 DNA follows: TGTGCCAGCAGCCAAGCGGTCAGACTATCTGGAAACACCATATATTTT.

This chain joins TRBV24-1 and TRBJ2-2, with 8 bases identical to TRBD2. This CDR3 is 15 amino acids long. J was trimmed by 3 bases and V by 3 bases; bases with no gene match: 2. Germline V CDR1 and CDR2: KGHDR, SFDVKD. The CDR3 coding sequence is TGTGCCACCAGTGATACACTAGCGGACACCGGGGAGCTGTTTTTT. It specifies CATSDTLADTGELFF.

The rearrangement uses TRBV7-2 and TRBJ2-5; 8 bases are a match to TRBD2. The V segment lost 4 bases and the J segment 4 bases; nucleotides outside the gene matches: 11. Germline loops: CDR1 SGHTA, CDR2 FQGNSA. The CDR3 runs to 16 residues. CDR3: CASSSSSAGGGETQYF. CDR3 nucleotides: TGTGCCAGCAGCTCGTCCTCGGCGGGGGGAGGAGAGACCCAGTACTTC.

V and J are TRBV6-2 or TRBV6-3 and TRBJ1-2, with D maybe TRBD1 (5 bases). The V end lost 6 bases, the J end lost 6 bases, and 14 bases lay between the germline ends. The CDR3 is made up of 13 amino acids. Germline CDR1 is MNHEY and CDR2 is SVGEGT. The CDR3 DNA is TGTGCCAGCAGACCTGACAGAGTTCATGGCTACACCTTC. Protein product: CASRPDRVHGYTF.

The genes are TRBV19 and TRBJ1-1; TRBD1 agrees at 7 bases. CDR1 and CDR2 (germline): LNHDA, SQIVND (reference sequence). The CDR3 is made up of 15 amino acids. The V gene end was trimmed by 5 bases and the J gene end by 0 bases; junction bases not matched to a gene: 6. The CDR3 DNA is TGTGCCAGTAGTCAGGGCCAGGGGGTGAACACTGAAGCTTTCTTT. Translating it yields CASSQGQGVNTEAFF.

The chain is built from TRBV3-1 (or the pseudogene TRBV3-2) and TRBJ1-6; TRBD1 is a possible D gene (5 bases). The CDR3 covers 12 residues. The germline gives CDR1 LGHDT, CDR2 YNNKEL (reference sequence). Trimming shortened V by 3 bases and J by 8 bases, and 5 bases separated the two germline ends. In DNA form, the CDR3 reads TGTGCCAGCAGCCACAGGGATTCACCCCTCCACTTT. It specifies CASSHRDSPLHF.

V gene TRBV5-4 combines with J gene TRBJ1-1, with D uncertain. The V gene's germline CDR1 is SGHNT and CDR2 YYREEE (reference sequence). The V end was cut by 5 bases, the J end by 3 bases, with 14 bases between. This CDR3 has 14 amino acids. The CDR3 sequence is CASRPDTTYTEAFF. The CDR3 DNA follows: TGTGCCAGCAGGCCCGACACGACCTACACTGAAGCTTTCTTT.

The rearrangement links TRBV28 to TRBJ1-5; 7 nucleotides line up with TRBD1. This CDR3 is 16 amino acids long. V dropped 6 bases and J dropped 0; count of bases not matched to a gene: 8. Per the germline V gene, CDR1 is MDHEN and CDR2 is SYDVKM. The CDR3 region has the DNA TGTGCCAGCAGCCACAGGGGACGATATAGCAATCAGCCCCAGCATTTT. Amino acids: CASSHRGRYSNQPQHF.

V is TRBV5-1 and J is TRBJ2-7; D is possibly TRBD2 (6 bases). The ends were cut back, 0 bases at V and 2 bases at J, with 15 bases in the middle. Germline CDR1 is SGHRS and CDR2 is YFSETQ. This CDR3 region has 16 residues. The CDR3 reads CASSLAGRDGTYEQYF. The CDR3, as DNA: TGCGCCAGCAGCTTGGCGGGGCGGGATGGGACCTACGAGCAGTACTTC.

This chain joins TRBV27 and TRBJ2-2; TRBD2 matches at 9 bases. Germline V gene lookup returns CDR1 MNHEY and CDR2 SMNVEV (reference sequence). V lost 8 bases, J lost 0 bases, and 13 bases stayed unmatched. The CDR3 has 18 residues. CDR3 DNA sequence: TGTGCCAGCCGGCGGCGGGAGGGCCTTGGCGCGAACACCGGGGAGCTGTTTTTT. It yields the protein CASRRREGLGANTGELFF.

In its sample, this clone was seen once. The chain recombines TRBV2 with TRBJ2-6; D gene uncertain. V lost 4 bases and J 2 bases, leaving 3 bases between the germline ends. This CDR3 contains 13 residues. CDR1 is SNHLY and CDR2 is FYNNEI in the germline V gene. The CDR3 nucleotides read TGTGCCAGCAGTGGGCCTGGGGCCAACGTCCTGACTTTC. As protein: CASSGPGANVLTF.

This chain connects TRBV2 to TRBJ1-2; D is unclear. Germline CDR1 and CDR2: SNHLY and FYNNEI. The CDR3 covers 16 residues. Trimming removed 5 bases at V and 0 bases at J, with 16 bases between. CDR3 protein: CASSLRNSYANYGYTF. The CDR3 bases are TGTGCCAGCAGTTTACGAAACAGTTATGCTAACTATGGCTACACCTTC.